Sequencing of this T cell receptor beta chain was carried out in a study of graft-versus-host responses after intestinal transplantation. Using immunoSEQ multiplex PCR, the repertoire was profiled, and TCRdb retains in-frame clones only, with some absent. The data contain tens of thousands of clones, approximately 95% of them singletons. Details on this clone: Antigen unknown.

Study-level findings and limits: Individuals carrying graft-donor T cell macrochimerism showed high graft-versus-host to host-versus-graft clonal ratios in allografts. GvH clone levels peaked in circulation, and this peak was associated with early post-transplant HvG declines. GvH clones occurred in recipient marrow; some first appeared in ileum or blood.

Germline CDR1 LNHDA, CDR2 SQIVND (reference sequence). V dropped 10 bases and J dropped 3; count of bases not matched to a gene: 4. There are 13 residues in the CDR3. The specimen comprised PBMCs, sampled around 27 months after a first intestinal transplant, on the day of a second. The TCR comes from a human patient who received an intestinal transplant, so some T cells may come from the graft donor. The rearrangement uses TRBV19 and TRBJ2-1, with 9 positions matching TRBD2. Here the CDR3 reads CATREGGYNEQFF. As DNA, the CDR3 is TGTGCCACGCGGGAGGGTGGCTACAATGAGCAGTTCTTC.